Following are 26 T cell receptor beta chains from one sample sequenced in a study of identical twins. TCRdb re-called the 5' RACE reads with MiXCR, one entry per CDR3 protein. Counted here are about 530,000 distinct CDR3 sequences, about a fifth occurring once; the ten biggest clones make up 0.4% to 0.6%. The sample was also linked to a second study, of yellow fever vaccine responses in identical twins.

The specimen sequenced was CD4+ T cells sorted from blood. The source is a woman between 18 and 29 years old in good health.

The CDR3 is CASSLSGTGGADTQYF. The CDR3 nucleotides are TGTGCCAGCAGTCTATCCGGGACAGGCGGGGCAGATACGCAGTATTTT. The chain carries TRBV2 and TRBJ2-3; 8 bases fit TRBD1. After removal of 5 bases from V and 4 bases from J, the junction contained 11 bases not matched to a gene. There are 16 residues in the CDR3. Germline CDR1 reads SNHLY; CDR2 reads FYNNEI.

This sequence joins TRBV20-1 and TRBJ2-7; 7 bases agree with TRBD1. Germline CDR1 is DFQATT and CDR2 is SNEGSKA (reference sequence). The CDR3 has 12 amino acids. The V gene end was trimmed by 1 base and the J gene end by 4 bases; junction bases not matched to a gene: 1. The CDR3 nucleotides are TGCAGTGCTAGAGCGACAGGGTACGAGCAGTACGTC. This translates into CSARATGYEQYV.

The chain is built from TRBV6-1 and TRBJ2-1; 11 bases match TRBD2. Germline CDR1 reads MNHNS; CDR2 reads SASEGT. The CDR3 length is 15 residues. With 5 bases clipped from V and 7 bases from J, the junction kept 7 bases outside the gene matches. The CDR3 spells CASSPIAGGRNEQFF. CDR3 bases: TGTGCCAGCAGTCCGATAGCGGGAGGGAGAAATGAGCAGTTCTTC.

The chain recombines TRBV5-1 with TRBJ1-6, with TRBD1 matching over 10 bases. Germline V gene data show CDR1 as SGHRS and CDR2 as YFSETQ. J gave up 6 bases and V 3 bases, and 3 bases lay outside the gene matches. The CDR3 length is 15 residues. CDR3 region: CASSWDRGTNSPLHF. DNA for the CDR3: TGCGCCAGCAGCTGGGACAGGGGAACTAATTCACCCCTCCACTTT.

CDR3 amino acids: CAISESGNRGSQYF. CDR3 nucleotide sequence: TGTGCCATCAGTGAGTCCGGGAACAGGGGTTCGCAGTATTTT. The J gene is TRBJ2-3, the V gene TRBV10-3; 7 positions match TRBD1. CDR1 is ENHRY and CDR2 is SYGVKD in the germline V gene. The CDR3 contains 14 residues. Trimming cost V 0 bases and J 10 bases; bases outside gene matches: 7.

This clonotype occurred a few times. The J gene is TRBJ1-1, the V gene TRBV5-6, with 7 bases that match TRBD1. V lost 4 bases and J lost 5; bases outside the gene matches: 11. This CDR3 is built from 15 residues. Germline V lookup: CDR1 SGHDT, CDR2 YYEEEE. The CDR3 reads CASSAVGGAGTEAFF. The CDR3 DNA follows: TGTGCCAGCAGCGCCGTAGGGGGCGCGGGAACTGAAGCTTTCTTT.

This rearrangement joins TRBV29-1 to TRBJ1-5, with a possible D match to TRBD1 (5 bases). CDR1 is SQVTM and CDR2 is ANQGSEA in the germline V gene. V lost 4 bases and J 4 bases, leaving 14 bases between the germline ends. This CDR3 region has 14 residues. Here the CDR3 DNA reads TGCAGCGTTGGGTCCGGGGCCCGGAATCAGCCCCAGCATTTT. This translates into CSVGSGARNQPQHF.

This clonotype has just a few counts. The J gene is TRBJ2-6, the V gene TRBV6-1; no reliable D call. The CDR3 extends over 14 amino acids. Germline CDR1 is MNHNS and CDR2 is SASEGT. Trimming cost V 6 bases and J 0 bases, with 6 bases left between them. The CDR3 spells CASSRNSGANVLTF. The CDR3 DNA sequence: TGTGCCAGCAGCCGAAACTCTGGGGCCAACGTCCTGACTTTC.

This clonotype was picked up a small number of times. This sequence joins TRBV6-2 or TRBV6-3 and TRBJ2-7, with 8 bases aligning to TRBD1. CDR3 size: 14 residues. With 6 bases clipped from V and 3 bases from J, the junction kept 7 bases outside the gene matches. Germline V gene lookup returns CDR1 MNHEY and CDR2 SVGEGT. DNA of the CDR3: TGTGCCAGCAGACCTGGGACAGGTAACTACGAGCAGTACGTC. It translates to CASRPGTGNYEQYV.

In its sample, this clonotype was seen a few times. V is TRBV7-8 and J is TRBJ2-4, with 9 bases that match TRBD2. The junction had 14 bases not matched to a gene; V was cut back by 8 bases and J by 3 bases. The CDR3 loop spans 17 amino acids. CDR1 SGHVS and CDR2 FQNEAQ come from the germline V gene. CDR3 region: CASAQWAGGPDKNIQYF. As DNA, the CDR3 is TGTGCCAGCGCCCAGTGGGCGGGAGGGCCGGACAAAAACATTCAGTACTTC.

The sample holds many counts of this clonotype. The chain combines TRBV11-2 with TRBJ2-5; tentative D call: TRBD2 (6 bases). Trimming took 4 bases from V and 2 from J, leaving 17 bases between them. The CDR3 is 16 residues long. CDR1 is SGHAT, CDR2 FQNNGV, per germline. The CDR3 is CASSYTELAQQETQYF. CDR3 DNA sequence: TGTGCCAGCAGCTATACAGAACTAGCACAACAAGAGACCCAGTACTTC.

The sample holds one count of this clonotype. The V and J genes are TRBV9 and TRBJ2-2, with a possible D match to TRBD1 (5 bases). Per the germline V gene, CDR1 is SGDLS and CDR2 is YYNGEE. CDR3 length: 19 residues. Between the trimmed V and J ends, which lost 0 bases and 1 base, there was a span of 19 bases. The CDR3 region is CASSVVGLGQKLNTGELFF. Written as DNA, the CDR3 is TGTGCCAGCAGCGTAGTTGGGTTGGGGCAGAAACTGAACACCGGGGAGCTGTTTTTT. The full variable domain, in which reference TRBV9 and TRBJ2-2 provide the parts outside the CDR3, is DSGVTQTPKHLITATGQRVTLRCSPRSGDLSVYWYQQSLDQGLQFLIQYYNGEERAKGNILERFSAQQFPDLHSELNLSSLELGDSALYFCASSVVGLGQKLNTGELFFGEGSRLTVL.

This clonotype was detected only a few times. V usage is TRBV20-1 and J usage is TRBJ2-7; the D is unclear. Trimming removed 1 base from V and 2 bases from J, with 6 bases in between. The length of the CDR3 is 12 residues. The germline CDR1 and CDR2 sequences are DFQATT and SNEGSKA (reference sequence). As DNA, the CDR3 is TGCAGTGCTAGAGGGAATACCTACGAGCAGTACTTC. This gives the protein CSARGNTYEQYF.

This chain links TRBV6-1 with TRBJ2-1; 9 nucleotides line up with TRBD2. The ends lost 1 base at V and 4 bases at J; junction bases unmatched: 8. The CDR3 sequence is 17 residues long. Germline V gene data show CDR1 as MNHNS and CDR2 as SASEGT. CDR3 amino acids: CASSEVGGGAGYNEQFF. In DNA form, the CDR3 reads TGTGCCAGCAGTGAAGTCGGCGGGGGGGCCGGGTACAATGAGCAGTTCTTC.

This clonotype was recorded only once. The chain is built from TRBV6-4 and TRBJ2-3; weak D call: TRBD1 (6 bases). Germline assignment: CDR1 MRHNA and CDR2 SNTAGT. Trimming took off 6 bases at V and 2 bases at J, with 15 bases between the two ends. CDR3 size: 15 residues. The CDR3 loop is CASSPGHTNTDTQYF. For the CDR3, the DNA is TGTGCCAGCAGCCCGGGACACACCAACACAGATACGCAGTATTTT.

In its sample, this clonotype was seen a few times. Here the CDR3 reads CATSRTLGQAGEETQYF. CDR3 DNA sequence: TGTGCCACCAGCAGAACCTTGGGACAGGCGGGGGAAGAGACCCAGTACTTC. The rearrangement joins TRBV15 to TRBJ2-5; possibly TRBD1 for D (8 bases). V was trimmed by 2 bases and J by 3 bases, leaving 19 bases between them. The CDR3 loop spans 17 amino acids. The V gene's germline CDR1 is LNHNV and CDR2 YYDKDF (reference sequence).

The V call is TRBV5-1, the J call TRBJ2-7, with 12 bases lining up with TRBD2. Germline V gene lookup returns CDR1 SGHRS and CDR2 YFSETQ. The CDR3 has 16 amino acids. The J segment lost 4 bases and the V segment lost 4 bases, leaving 9 bases of the junction unmatched. The chain's CDR3 is CASSRSSTSGRYEQYF. The CDR3 region has the DNA TGCGCCAGCAGCCGTTCATCGACTAGCGGGAGATACGAGCAGTACTTC.

The genes are TRBV7-9 and TRBJ2-1, with D tentatively TRBD2 (5 bases). CDR1 is SEHNR, CDR2 FQNEAQ, per germline (reference sequence). V lost 5 bases to trimming and J lost 7 bases, with 15 bases between them. This CDR3 has 14 amino acids. The CDR3 DNA is TGTGCCAGCAGCCCCGGGGTAGAGATGAATGAGCAGTTCTTC. It encodes CASSPGVEMNEQFF.

This chain connects TRBV25-1 to TRBJ2-5; 9 nucleotides line up with TRBD2. V shed 8 bases, J shed 4 bases, and the junction held 5 bases outside the gene matches. CDR3 length: 13 residues. CDR1 and CDR2 from the germline V gene are MGHDK and SYGVNS. The CDR3 here is CASGGTSSETQYF. DNA for the CDR3: TGTGCCAGCGGCGGGACTAGCTCAGAGACCCAGTACTTC.

There are a few counts of this clonotype. The CDR3 spells CASRGTLRSRRGTDTQYF. The CDR3 DNA reads TGTGCCAGCAGGGGCACCCTAAGGAGCCGCCGGGGCACAGATACGCAGTATTTT. The rearrangement joins TRBV2 to TRBJ2-3; D unclear. In germline, CDR1 is SNHLY, CDR2 FYNNEI. The CDR3 length is 18 residues. V was pared by 6 bases and J by 1 base, with 23 bases between.

This clonotype was counted many times. This chain joins TRBV27 and TRBJ2-1; 8 positions agree with TRBD2. J lost 6 bases, V lost 2 bases, and 6 bases had no gene match. Germline-derived CDR1 and CDR2 are MNHEY and SMNVEV (reference sequence). This CDR3 contains 15 residues. The CDR3 DNA reads as TGTGCCAGCAGTTTAATGGTAGCGGGATTCAATGAGCAGTTCTTC. Its translation is CASSLMVAGFNEQFF.

V usage is TRBV20-1 and J usage is TRBJ1-1; 7 nucleotides agree with TRBD1. This CDR3 comprises 12 residues. The J segment lost 1 base and the V segment lost 7 bases, leaving 3 bases of the junction unmatched. CDR1 is DFQATT, CDR2 SNEGSKA, per germline (reference sequence). This chain's CDR3 is CSGRTGNTEAFF. In DNA form, the CDR3 reads TGCAGTGGCCGGACAGGGAACACTGAAGCTTTCTTT.

The chain recombines TRBV10-1 with TRBJ2-1; TRBD1 or TRBD2 may be the D gene (6 bases each). CDR3 size: 17 residues. CDR1 is WNHNN and CDR2 is SYGVQD in the germline V gene (reference sequence). V lost 0 bases and J lost 0, with 12 bases in between. For the CDR3, the DNA is TGCGCCAGCAGTGAGTCGGGGGGCCGGAGCTCCTACAATGAGCAGTTCTTC. Translated: CASSESGGRSSYNEQFF.

This clonotype has more than one count but fewer than ten. In DNA, the CDR3 is TGCAGTGCTAGAGATAAGGTGGTGCTAGCGGGGTACTCCTACAATGAGCAGTTCTTC. This codes for CSARDKVVLAGYSYNEQFF. This chain joins TRBV20-1 and TRBJ2-1; 9 nucleotides match TRBD2. This CDR3 is 19 amino acids long. Looked up from germline, CDR1 is DFQATT and CDR2 is SNEGSKA (reference sequence). The V and J ends lost 0 bases and 0 bases, in that order; junction bases with no gene match: 12.

This clonotype came up once. V usage is TRBV10-3 and J usage is TRBJ2-1; possibly TRBD1 or TRBD2 for D (5 bases each). CDR1 is ENHRY and CDR2 is SYGVKD in the germline V gene. Deletions cut 0 bases from V and 7 bases from J, with 10 bases between. CDR3 size: 14 residues. CDR3 bases: TGTGCCATCAGTGAGTCAGGGACCCGTAATGAGCAGTTCTTC. It translates to CAISESGTRNEQFF.

This clonotype has only a few counts. V usage is TRBV3-1 and J usage is TRBJ2-2; weak D call: TRBD2 (6 bases). There are 17 residues in the CDR3. V gave up 2 bases and J gave up 4 bases, with 17 bases separating them. CDR1 is LGHDT, CDR2 YNNKEL, per germline (reference sequence). DNA for the CDR3: TGTGCCAGCAGCCAAATAGGTGGCGGCGGGGCCACCGGGGAGCTGTTTTTT. Amino acids: CASSQIGGGGATGELFF.